What follows are 23 T cell receptor beta chains derived from one specimen sequenced in a study of Graves' ophthalmopathy and Graves' hyperthyroidism. The study amplified TCR beta CDR3 regions using RNA transcripts. HTBI-primed first-round RT-PCR preceded second-round multiplex PCR. Each CDR3 protein is one row after TCRdb ran MiXCR on the multiplex PCR reads. This sample has over 150,000 distinct CDR3 sequences, with about 40% found just once. Sequenced input: peripheral blood. The receptors were gathered from a woman between 40 and 55 years old with Graves' ophthalmopathy.

This clonotype was counted once. As DNA, the CDR3 is TGTGCCAGCAGACCTAGCGGCACCTACGAGCAGTACTTC. Its protein product is CASRPSGTYEQYF. The chain carries TRBV6-2 or TRBV6-3 and TRBJ2-7; TRBD2 matches at 7 bases. The CDR3 has 13 residues. CDR1 is MNHEY, CDR2 SVGEGT, per germline. V trimming: 6 bases; J trimming: 2 bases; junction bases outside the gene matches: 4.

This chain uses TRBV12-3 or TRBV12-4 with TRBJ2-7; no definite D call. V was clipped by 5 bases and J by 3 bases, with 11 bases between them. The CDR3 is 13 residues long. The DNA for the CDR3 is TGTGCCAGCAGTCATTCAATGAGCTACGAGCAGTACTTC. It translates to CASSHSMSYEQYF.

At least ten counts were recorded for this clonotype. This chain uses TRBV4-3 with TRBJ2-7; no definite D call. V was shortened by 0 bases and J by 2 bases, with 11 bases between the two germline ends. The V gene's germline CDR1 is LGHNA and CDR2 YSLEER. The CDR3 runs to 15 residues. Written as DNA, the CDR3 is TGCGCCAGCAGCCAAGATTCGACTTTACCCTACGAGCAGTACTTC. It specifies CASSQDSTLPYEQYF.

The V call is TRBV28, the J call TRBJ1-2, with TRBD1 identical over 11 bases. Germline V gene sequence: CDR1 MDHEN, CDR2 SYDVKM. V shed 6 bases and J 4 bases; nucleotides not matched to a gene: 7. This CDR3 is 15 amino acids long. CDR3 residues: CASRRTGGSSYGYTF. DNA of the CDR3: TGTGCCAGCAGGCGGACAGGGGGCTCCTCCTATGGCTACACCTTC.

This clonotype was counted many times. The chain couples TRBV20-1 to TRBJ2-4; no clear D. V shed 6 bases and J shed 5 bases, with 20 bases lying between them. CDR1 is DFQATT and CDR2 is SNEGSKA in the germline V gene (reference sequence). CDR3 length: 15 residues. For the CDR3, the DNA is TGCAGTGCCACCATGAGTTGGAACCTAGAAAACATTCAGTACTTC. It yields the protein CSATMSWNLENIQYF.

Many counts were recorded for this clonotype. The V call is TRBV27, the J call TRBJ2-7; a possible D gene is TRBD2 (7 bases). V was cut by 6 bases and J by 2 bases, with 14 bases left in between. The germline V gene encodes CDR1 MNHEY and CDR2 SMNVEV (reference sequence). This CDR3 region has 14 residues. The CDR3 nucleotides read TGTGCCAGCAGAGGCGGGGGCCTTACCTACGAGCAGTACTTC. It codes for CASRGGGLTYEQYF.

The J gene is TRBJ2-7, the V gene TRBV6-5, with 9 bases identical to TRBD1. V shed 0 bases and J 1 base; nucleotides not matched to a gene: 7. CDR1 is MNHEY, CDR2 SVGAGI, per germline. There are 17 residues in the CDR3. The CDR3 protein is CASSYSLHRGPSYEQYF. Written as DNA, the CDR3 is TGTGCCAGCAGTTACTCCCTCCACAGGGGGCCTTCCTACGAGCAGTACTTC.

Many counts were recorded for this clonotype. The V call is TRBV11-3, the J call TRBJ2-5; a possible D gene is TRBD1 (6 bases). V gave up 5 bases and J gave up 1 base, with 11 bases separating them. The CDR3 sequence is 14 residues long. Germline CDR1 reads SGHNT; CDR2 reads YENEEA. The CDR3 DNA reads as TGTGCCAGCAGCCCGGACAGATTCCAAGAGACCCAGTACTTC. Protein product: CASSPDRFQETQYF.

Ten or more counts support this clonotype. The chain couples TRBV27 to TRBJ1-2; D gene unclear. The CDR3 extends over 14 amino acids. Between the trimmed V and J ends, which lost 6 bases and 4 bases, there was a span of 15 bases. Looked up from germline, CDR1 is MNHEY and CDR2 is SMNVEV (reference sequence). CDR3 DNA sequence: TGTGCCAGCAGGATAACGGGAGCAACCTATGGCTACACCTTC. It yields the protein CASRITGATYGYTF.

This clonotype was counted ten times or more. V gene TRBV20-1 combines with J gene TRBJ2-5, with unresolved D. Germline V lookup: CDR1 DFQATT, CDR2 SNEGSKA (reference sequence). Deletions cut 6 bases from V and 1 base from J, with 12 bases between. The CDR3 is 13 amino acids. CDR3 DNA: TGCAGTGCCCCATTGGATATCCAAGAGACCCAGTACTTC. Translated, it gives CSAPLDIQETQYF.

The chain couples TRBV28 to TRBJ2-7, with 9 bases matching TRBD1. The length of the CDR3 is 15 residues. Unmatched junction bases numbered 9, after V lost 5 bases and J lost 4 bases. Germline V gives CDR1 MDHEN, CDR2 SYDVKM. DNA of the CDR3: TGTGCCAGCAGTCGACGGACAGGGGCTGATTACGAGCAGTACTTC. This sequence encodes CASSRRTGADYEQYF.

This clonotype was detected many times. This chain joins TRBV19 and TRBJ2-2; no firm D call. Germline V gives CDR1 LNHDA, CDR2 SQIVND (reference sequence). V lost 1 base to trimming and J lost 3 bases, with 6 bases between them. The CDR3 loop spans 14 amino acids. As DNA, the CDR3 is TGTGCCAGTAGTATAGGGCCGGACACCGGGGAGCTGTTTTTT. Amino acids: CASSIGPDTGELFF. The whole variable domain, remainder taken from reference TRBV19 and TRBJ2-2, is DGGITQSPKYLFRKEGQNVTLSCEQNLNHDAMYWYRQDPGQGLRLIYYSQIVNDFQKGDIAEGYSVSREKKESFPLTVTSAQKNPTAFYLCASSIGPDTGELFFGEGSRLTVL.

This clonotype was picked up many times. The V call is TRBV2, the J call TRBJ1-5; 9 bases fit TRBD1. Germline CDR1 SNHLY, CDR2 FYNNEI. Trimming took 7 bases from V and 1 from J; bases not matched to a gene: 5. CDR3 length equals 15 residues. CDR3: CASTIGQGSNQPQHF. CDR3 sequence (DNA): TGTGCCAGCACCATCGGACAGGGGAGCAATCAGCCCCAGCATTTT.

This clonotype has at least ten counts. The V call is TRBV4-1, the J call TRBJ1-5; D gene uncertain. Germline V gene lookup returns CDR1 MGHRA and CDR2 YSYEKL. CDR3 length: 13 amino acids. V shed 6 bases and J shed 8 bases, with 14 bases lying between them. In DNA form, the CDR3 reads TGCGCCAGCAGAAGGGCCTGGGGAGAGCCCCAGCATTTT. Translated: CASRRAWGEPQHF.

This clonotype was counted ten times or more. V usage is TRBV6-2 or TRBV6-3 and J usage is TRBJ1-6; 9 bases are shared with TRBD1. The CDR3 spans 15 residues. The ends lost 2 bases at V and 8 bases at J; junction bases unmatched: 4. Germline V gene data show CDR1 as MNHEY and CDR2 as SVGEGT. CDR3 sequence (DNA): TGTGCCAGCAGTTACCCCCGGGACAGGGATTCACCCCTCCACTTT. Protein: CASSYPRDRDSPLHF.

This clonotype was seen repeatedly, ten times or more. The V call is TRBV6-5, the J call TRBJ2-7, with no clear D. V gave up 5 bases and J gave up 1 base, with 9 bases separating them. The CDR3 length is 13 residues. The germline CDR1 and CDR2 sequences are MNHEY and SVGAGI. CDR3 DNA sequence: TGTGCCAGCAGTCCCAGGCCATCCTACGAGCAGTACTTC. Translation: CASSPRPSYEQYF.

Ten or more counts support this clonotype. The chain joins TRBV27 to TRBJ2-2; no definite D call. Germline CDR1 reads MNHEY; CDR2 reads SMNVEV (reference sequence). The CDR3 has 16 residues. V was trimmed by 8 bases and J by 1 base, leaving 17 bases between them. This CDR3 is CASRPNGLKNTGELFF. CDR3 bases: TGTGCCAGCCGACCCAACGGGCTCAAGAACACCGGGGAGCTGTTTTTT.

The chain is built from TRBV7-6 and TRBJ2-3; 9 nucleotides match TRBD1. The ends lost 5 bases at V and 6 bases at J; junction bases unmatched: 9. CDR3 length: 15 residues. Germline V gives CDR1 SGHVS, CDR2 FNYEAQ. This CDR3 reads CASSPQQGAADTQYF. In nucleotides, the CDR3 is TGTGCCAGCAGCCCCCAACAGGGGGCAGCGGATACGCAGTATTTT.

At least ten counts were recorded for this clonotype. The genes are TRBV6-5 and TRBJ2-5, with 7 bases identical to TRBD1. This CDR3 is 15 amino acids long. CDR1 and CDR2 from the germline V gene are MNHEY and SVGAGI. Germline trimming cut 2 bases from V and 3 bases from J; bases unmatched to any gene: 6. DNA for the CDR3: TGTGCCAGCAGTTACACCGGGACAGCGAAAGAGACCCAGTACTTC. It encodes CASSYTGTAKETQYF.

In this sample, this clonotype turned up many times. This sequence joins TRBV6-2 or TRBV6-3 and TRBJ1-2; D is perhaps TRBD1 (5 bases). CDR1 MNHEY and CDR2 SVGEGT come from the germline V gene. This CDR3 spans 14 amino acids. V was pared by 5 bases and J by 7 bases, with 17 bases between. Here the CDR3 DNA reads TGTGCCAGCAGTACCCGCCGACAGTCTGCTGGCTACACCTTC. It encodes CASSTRRQSAGYTF.

This clonotype came up many times. The rearrangement uses TRBV27 and TRBJ1-6, with TRBD1 matching 8 bases. V was clipped by 8 bases and J by 0 bases; unmatched bases: 6. CDR3 length equals 16 residues. Germline CDR1 MNHEY, CDR2 SMNVEV (reference sequence). The CDR3 DNA reads TGTGCCAGCCGGGACAGGCCGAGCTCCTATAATTCACCCCTCCACTTT. Its translation: CASRDRPSSYNSPLHF.

There are many counts of this clonotype. The chain links TRBV12-3 or TRBV12-4 to TRBJ2-6, with D possibly being TRBD1 (5 bases). Trimming removed 6 bases from V and 3 bases from J, with 12 bases in between. This CDR3 is built from 15 residues. The CDR3: CASSYVRDGANVLTF. Here the CDR3 DNA reads TGTGCCAGCAGCTACGTCAGGGATGGGGCCAACGTCCTGACTTTC.

The chain joins TRBV6-1 to TRBJ2-7; no definite D call. The CDR3 is made up of 15 amino acids. The germline CDR1 and CDR2 sequences are MNHNS and SASEGT. V was trimmed by 5 bases and J by 1 base, leaving 15 bases between them. The CDR3 region is CASSIRQVPSYEQYF. The CDR3, as DNA: TGTGCCAGCAGTATCCGCCAGGTACCTTCCTACGAGCAGTACTTC.